Sequencing of this T cell receptor (beta chain) was carried out in a study of identical twins. This clonotype came up many times. V dropped 0 bases and J dropped 0 bases, with 9 bases sitting between them. Germline CDR1 is SGHRS and CDR2 is YFSETQ. This CDR3 contains 16 residues. TCRdb passed the 5' RACE reads through MiXCR, listing each CDR3 protein once. The table has around 300,000 distinct CDR3 sequences, approximately 8.5% seen once. These records were also assigned to another study, of yellow fever vaccine responses in identical twins.

This chain connects TRBV5-1 to TRBJ2-2; D is uncertain. Material: memory (CD45RO+) T cells sorted from blood. This receptor was obtained from a woman aged 18 to 35 in good health. The CDR3 DNA is TGCGCCAGCAGCTTGGGTACTAACTCGAACACCGGGGAGCTGTTTTTT. It codes for CASSLGTNSNTGELFF.